The 9 T cell receptor beta chains presented below share a single source sample, sequenced in a study of T cell changes during pregnancy in multiple sclerosis. Sequenced by immunoSEQ multiplex PCR; TCRdb stores in-frame clones only, minus some. The sample carries approximately 71,000 clones, roughly 92% recorded once. Sequenced here: peripheral blood, sampled in the second trimester of pregnancy. The receptors were gathered from a female donor with multiple sclerosis, enrolled in a pregnancy study.

This clone was counted a single time. The chain couples TRBV5-1 to TRBJ2-1, with D possibly being TRBD2 (6 bases). Between the trimmed V and J ends, which lost 0 bases and 2 bases, there was a span of 12 bases. The CDR3 contains 16 residues. Germline assignment: CDR1 SGHRS and CDR2 YFSETQ. The CDR3 sequence is CASSLDPGSAYNEQFF. CDR3 nucleotides: TGCGCCAGCAGCTTGGACCCCGGGAGCGCCTACAATGAGCAGTTCTTC.

The V gene is TRBV19, the J gene TRBJ2-1, with 10 bases aligning to TRBD2. CDR3 length equals 14 residues. Unmatched junction bases numbered 4, after V lost 4 bases and J lost 7 bases. Germline V gene data show CDR1 as LNHDA and CDR2 as SQIVND (reference sequence). CDR3 nucleotide sequence: TGTGCCAGTAGTAAGCGGGAGGGTGATAATGAGCAGTTCTTC. Its protein product is CASSKREGDNEQFF. Supplemented by reference TRBV19 and TRBJ2-1, the full variable domain reads DGGITQSPKYLFRKEGQNVTLSCEQNLNHDAMYWYRQDPGQGLRLIYYSQIVNDFQKGDIAEGYSVSREKKESFPLTVTSAQKNPTAFYLCASSKREGDNEQFFGPGTRLTVL.

The rearrangement links TRBV4-2 to TRBJ2-3; a possible D gene is TRBD1 (5 bases). CDR3 length equals 14 residues. Trimming removed 0 bases from V and 5 bases from J, with 9 bases in between. Per germline, CDR1 LGHNA and CDR2 YNFKEQ. CDR3 protein: CASSQDQGEDTQYF. Here the CDR3 DNA reads TGTGCCAGCAGCCAAGATCAAGGGGAAGATACGCAGTATTTT.

The V gene is TRBV29-1, the J gene TRBJ1-2, with no clear D. The CDR3 runs 13 residues. Trimming shortened V by 1 base and J by 8 bases, and 14 bases separated the two germline ends. Looked up from germline, CDR1 is SQVTM and CDR2 is ANQGSEA. CDR3 region: CSVEGLHGWGYTF. The CDR3 DNA is TGCAGCGTTGAAGGACTTCACGGTTGGGGCTACACCTTC.

The rearrangement uses TRBV30 and TRBJ1-1; D not resolved. V was shortened by 1 base and J by 7 bases, with 7 bases between the two germline ends. The length of the CDR3 is 11 residues. CDR1 and CDR2 (germline): GTSNPN, SVGIG (reference sequence). CDR3 sequence: CAWSGGNEAFF. The CDR3 DNA sequence: TGTGCCTGGAGTGGAGGTAATGAAGCTTTCTTT.

V is TRBV19 and J is TRBJ1-2; 7 bases align to TRBD1. Germline-derived CDR1 and CDR2 are LNHDA and SQIVND (reference sequence). The CDR3 contains 14 residues. Trimming cost V 1 base and J 4 bases; bases outside gene matches: 3. CDR3 loop: CASSIGQGGYGYTF. The CDR3 DNA reads TGTGCCAGTAGTATAGGACAGGGAGGCTATGGCTACACCTTC.

V gene TRBV6-1 combines with J gene TRBJ1-2; D not resolved. The CDR3 is 13 amino acids. V gave up 1 base and J gave up 5 bases, with 8 bases separating them. In germline, CDR1 is MNHNS, CDR2 SASEGT. CDR3 DNA: TGTGCCAGCAGTGAAGGGGCCTATTATGGCTACACCTTC. The encoded protein is CASSEGAYYGYTF.

The rearrangement joins TRBV6-1 to TRBJ2-1, with TRBD2 as a possible D gene (6 bases). The CDR3 contains 15 residues. V dropped 2 bases and J dropped 0 bases, with 8 bases sitting between them. Germline V gene lookup returns CDR1 MNHNS and CDR2 SASEGT. In nucleotides, the CDR3 is TGTGCCAGCAGTGAACCCGGGAGCTCCTACAATGAGCAGTTCTTC. Protein: CASSEPGSSYNEQFF.

The chain links TRBV14 to TRBJ2-5; tentatively, D is TRBD1 (6 bases). This CDR3 comprises 13 residues. Trimming took off 7 bases at V and 5 bases at J, with 14 bases between the two ends. Germline V CDR1 and CDR2: SGHDN, FVKESK. CDR3 bases: TGTGCCAGCAAGGGGGAGACAACGGAGACCCAGTACTTC. It is translated as CASKGETTETQYF. Based on the CDR3 plus reference TRBV14 and TRBJ2-5, the full variable domain is EAGVTQFPSHSVIEKGQTVTLRCDPISGHDNLYWYRRVMGKEIKFLLHFVKESKQDESGMPNNRFLAERTGGTYSTLKVQPAELEDSGVYFCASKGETTETQYFGPGTRLLVL.